This T cell receptor (beta chain) was found in a study of cytomegalovirus exposure and HLA in healthy donors. The overall study: Of all 400 or so donors who were genotyped, 70% to 85% belonged to the Caucasian-associated ancestry cluster.

Overall study results and limits: Per a later analysis, under 20,000 TCR beta sequences showed association with HLA alleles at 0.05 false discovery rate. Among immune exposure information, only CMV serostatus was available. A missense DCLRE1C variant was associated with V- and J-gene trimming of TCR beta chains in a later analysis, and an independent cohort replicated the association.

About this clone itself: Its cognate antigen is unknown.

The CDR3 loop spans 11 amino acids. Germline V gene sequence: CDR1 MDHEN, CDR2 SYDVKM. V gave up 1 base and J gave up 14 bases, with 11 bases separating them. PCR was performed using 60 Vbeta and 13 Jbeta primers. Here immunoSEQ multiplex PCR was the method, and the copy in TCRdb shows in-frame clones only, minus some. This sample's table reports approximately 45,000 clones. The sequencing sample was made of PBMCs. The chain couples TRBV28 to TRBJ1-2; possible D gene TRBD1, 6 bases. This TCR derives from a male donor in good health and CMV-seronegative. The CDR3 spells CASSLSGTRTF. The CDR3 region has the DNA TGTGCCAGCAGTTTATCCGGGACAAGAACCTTC.